The clone carrying this TCR beta chain was seen more than once but under ten times. This entry comes from a study of blood T cells in healthy people across ages. Germline V CDR1 and CDR2: DFQATT, SNEGSKA (reference sequence). Trimming took off 1 base at V and 7 bases at J, with 16 bases between the two ends. The CDR3 totals 14 residues. Peripheral blood, roughly 9.3 milliliters per donor, was collected. Alongside a J-beta primer mix, a sample-barcoded 5' primer served in a second PCR lasting roughly 7 to 11 cycles. In TCRdb, the 5' RACE reads were re-called with MiXCR into one record per CDR3 protein. The sample lists roughly 560,000 distinct CDR3 sequences, 24% occurring once. The data were also submitted as part of a second study, on T cells of mothers and their children.

The receptor was isolated from a boy between 10 and 17 years old in good health. The sequencing sample was made of blood. This sequence joins TRBV20-1 and TRBJ1-1; weak D call: TRBD1 (5 bases). The CDR3 region has the DNA TGCAGTGCTAGAGGAGATCCAGGGACCTATGAAGCTTTCTTT. This sequence encodes CSARGDPGTYEAFF.